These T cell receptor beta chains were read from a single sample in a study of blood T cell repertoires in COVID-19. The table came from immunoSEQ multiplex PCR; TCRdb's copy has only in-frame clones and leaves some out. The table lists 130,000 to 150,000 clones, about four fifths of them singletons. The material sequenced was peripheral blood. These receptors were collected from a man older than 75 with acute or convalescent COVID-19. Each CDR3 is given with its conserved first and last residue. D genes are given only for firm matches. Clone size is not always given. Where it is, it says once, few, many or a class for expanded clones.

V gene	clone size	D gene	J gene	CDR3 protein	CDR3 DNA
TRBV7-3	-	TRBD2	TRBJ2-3	CASSLWTSGGRTDTQYF	TGTGCCAGCAGCTTGTGGACTAGCGGGGGTCGCACAGATACGCAGTATTTT
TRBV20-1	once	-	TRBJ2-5	CSAIRVETQYF	TGCAGTGCTATCCGCGTCGAGACCCAGTACTTC
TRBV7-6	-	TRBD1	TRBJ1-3	CASSLRDSPGDTIYF	TGTGCCAGCAGCCTAAGGGACAGTCCCGGGGACACCATATATTTT
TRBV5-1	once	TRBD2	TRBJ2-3	CASSWGAGGSTDTQYF	TGCGCCAGCAGTTGGGGCGCGGGGGGTAGCACAGATACGCAGTATTTT
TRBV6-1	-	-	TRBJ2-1	CASSEDPGTREQFF	TGTGCCAGCAGTGAGGACCCCGGGACTCGTGAGCAGTTCTTC
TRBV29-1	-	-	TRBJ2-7	CSVEDWEMGEQYF	TGCAGCGTTGAAGACTGGGAGATGGGAGAGCAGTACTTC
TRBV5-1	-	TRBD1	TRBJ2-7	CASSLVTGGDTYEQYF	TGCGCCAGCAGCTTAGTGACAGGGGGCGACACCTACGAGCAGTACTTC
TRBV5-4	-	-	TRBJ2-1	CASSVRVGNEQFF	TGTGCCAGCAGCGTCAGGGTGGGCAATGAGCAGTTCTTC
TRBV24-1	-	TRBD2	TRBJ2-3	CATSDERGTDTQYF	TGTGCCACCAGTGATGAGCGGGGGACAGATACGCAGTATTTT
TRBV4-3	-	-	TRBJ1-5	CASSQEGGQPQHF	TGCGCCAGCAGCCAAGAAGGAGGACAGCCCCAGCATTTT
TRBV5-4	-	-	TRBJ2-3	CASSLGRTSTDTQYF	TGTGCCAGCAGCTTGGGGCGGACTAGCACAGATACGCAGTATTTT
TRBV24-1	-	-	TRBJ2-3	CATSGPSTDTQYF	TGTGCCACCAGTGGTCCTAGCACAGATACGCAGTATTTT
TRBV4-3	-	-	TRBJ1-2	CASSQDLGSGYTF	TGCGCCAGCAGCCAAGATCTCGGGTCCGGCTACACCTTC
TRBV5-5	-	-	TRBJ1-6	CASSWVTGIYNSPLHF	TGTGCCAGCAGCTGGGTTACAGGGATCTATAATTCACCCCTCCACTTT
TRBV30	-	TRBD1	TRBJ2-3	CASTGTGGADTQYF	TGTGCCTCTACCGGGACAGGGGGCGCAGATACGCAGTATTTT
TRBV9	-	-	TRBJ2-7	CASSPRLTGYSYEQYF	TGTGCCAGCAGCCCTCGCTTGACAGGTTACTCATACGAGCAGTACTTC
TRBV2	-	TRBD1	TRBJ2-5	CASKRDRDQETQYF	TGTGCCAGCAAGCGGGACAGGGATCAAGAGACCCAGTACTTC
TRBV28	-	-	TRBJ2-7	CASSLHGGYYEQYF	TGTGCCAGCAGTTTACACGGGGGATATTACGAGCAGTACTTC
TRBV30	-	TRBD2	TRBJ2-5	CALTSGGTGETQYF	TGTGCCTTGACTAGCGGGGGGACGGGGGAGACCCAGTACTTC
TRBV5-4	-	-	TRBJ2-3	CASSSLRDTQYF	TGTGCCAGCAGCTCTCTTCGGGATACGCAGTATTTT
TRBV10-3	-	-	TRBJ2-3	CAISEQTDTQYF	TGTGCCATCAGTGAGCAAACAGATACGCAGTATTTT
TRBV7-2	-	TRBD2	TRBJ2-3	CASSPRTSGGHTDTQYF	TGTGCCAGCAGCCCACGGACTAGCGGGGGGCACACAGATACGCAGTATTTT
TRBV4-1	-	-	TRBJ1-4	CASMRGGRAEKLFF	TGCGCCAGCATGAGAGGAGGGAGAGCCGAAAAACTGTTTTTT
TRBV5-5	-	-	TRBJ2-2	CASSLGLLTGELFF	TGTGCCAGCAGCTTGGGACTTCTTACCGGGGAGCTGTTTTTT
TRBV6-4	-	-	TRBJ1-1	CASSAEQGNTEAFF	TGTGCCAGCAGTGCAGAACAGGGGAACACTGAAGCTTTCTTT
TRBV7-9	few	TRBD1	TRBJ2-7	CASSLVIVTGGFGEQYF	TGTGCCAGCAGCTTAGTCATCGTGACAGGGGGCTTCGGCGAGCAGTACTTC
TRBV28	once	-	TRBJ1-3	CASSPPLGNTIYF	TGTGCCAGCAGTCCCCCCCTCGGAAACACCATATATTTT
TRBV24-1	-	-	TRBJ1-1	CATRFGAEAFF	TGTGCCACACGGTTTGGTGCTGAAGCTTTCTTT
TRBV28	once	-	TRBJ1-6	CASKGGLNYNSPLHF	TGTGCCAGCAAGGGAGGACTGAACTATAATTCACCCCTCCACTTT
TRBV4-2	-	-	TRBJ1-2	CASSTRQAVNYGYTF	TGTGCCAGCAGCACTCGACAGGCGGTGAACTATGGCTACACCTTC
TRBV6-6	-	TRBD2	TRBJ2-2	CASTGGRTGELFF	TGTGCCAGCACGGGGGGGCGCACCGGGGAGCTGTTTTTT
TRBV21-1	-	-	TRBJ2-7	CASRSGRPRAWEQYF	TGTGCCAGCAGGTCCGGGAGACCCCGGGCGTGGGAGCAGTACTTC
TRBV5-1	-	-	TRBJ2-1	CASSLAVNTADEQFF	TGCGCCAGCAGCTTGGCCGTGAACACGGCGGATGAGCAGTTCTTC
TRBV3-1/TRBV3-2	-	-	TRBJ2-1	CASSQVRGSREQFF	TGTGCCAGCAGCCAAGTGAGAGGGAGCAGGGAGCAGTTCTTC
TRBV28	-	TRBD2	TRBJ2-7	CASNTVGGAGGRSYEQYF	TGTGCCAGCAACACAGTGGGGGGAGCGGGGGGAAGGAGCTACGAGCAGTACTTC
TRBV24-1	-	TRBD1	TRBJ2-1	CATSLDREEQFF	TGTGCCACCAGTCTCGACAGGGAGGAGCAGTTCTTC
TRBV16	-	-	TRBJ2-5	CASSRSTGSETQYF	TGTGCCAGCAGCCGTTCAACAGGATCGGAGACCCAGTACTTC
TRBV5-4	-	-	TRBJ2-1	CASSSVSGMISYNEQFF	TGTGCCAGCAGCTCGGTCTCAGGGATGATCTCCTACAATGAGCAGTTCTTC
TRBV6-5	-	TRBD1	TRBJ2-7	CASSPRDRTYEQYF	TGTGCCAGCAGTCCCCGGGACAGAACCTACGAGCAGTACTTC
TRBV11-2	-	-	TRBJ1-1	CASSLVRGLDEAFF	TGTGCCAGCAGCTTAGTCCGGGGGTTGGATGAAGCTTTCTTT
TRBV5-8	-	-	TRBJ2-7	CASRSEYEQYF	TGTGCCAGCAGGTCGGAGTACGAGCAGTACTTC
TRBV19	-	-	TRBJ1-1	CASRDRNTEAFF	TGTGCCAGTAGGGACAGGAACACTGAAGCTTTCTTT
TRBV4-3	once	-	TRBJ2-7	CASSQEAGREQYF	TGCGCCAGCAGCCAAGAGGCAGGGCGCGAGCAGTACTTC
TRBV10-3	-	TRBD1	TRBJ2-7	CAISGDRYYEQYF	TGTGCCATCAGTGGGGACAGATACTACGAGCAGTACTTC
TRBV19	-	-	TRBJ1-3	CASSGIGGGSGNTIYF	TGTGCCAGTAGTGGCATTGGGGGAGGCTCTGGAAACACCATATATTTT
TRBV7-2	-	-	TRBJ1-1	CASSENTWSTEAFF	TGTGCCAGCAGCGAAAATACGTGGAGCACTGAAGCTTTCTTT
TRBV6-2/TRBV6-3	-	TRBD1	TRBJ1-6	CASSPDRNNSPLHF	TGTGCCAGCAGCCCGGACAGGAATAATTCACCCCTCCACTTT
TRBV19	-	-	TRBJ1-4	CASSEDYVNEKLFF	TGTGCCAGTAGTGAGGACTACGTGAATGAAAAACTGTTTTTT
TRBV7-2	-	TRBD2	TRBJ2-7	CASSRSGGGGSYEQYF	TGTGCCAGCAGCCGTAGTGGTGGCGGGGGCTCCTACGAGCAGTACTTC
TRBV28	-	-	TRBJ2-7	CASSPQVSTKQYF	TGTGCCAGTTCACCGCAGGTATCTACGAAGCAGTACTTC
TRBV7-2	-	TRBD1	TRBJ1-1	CASRPTGDGTEAFF	TGTGCCAGCAGACCAACAGGGGATGGGACTGAAGCTTTCTTT